The sequence of this T cell receptor beta chain was determined in a study of blood T cell repertoires in COVID-19 (TCRdb year 2020). For the wider study: Samples covering the acute and convalescent phases of COVID-19 were provided by collaborators in the United States, Italy and Spain. The material from the prospective study consisted of cDNA or gDNA derived from T cells, B-cell-depleted T cells, or PBMCs. Subjects who had been exposed to COVID-19, were actively infected with it, or had recovered from it provided the deeply sampled blood TCRbeta repertoires that made up the dataset. The repertoires were released in a freely available public database intended as a resource for research on the immune response to SARS-CoV-2. Samples came from the ongoing ImmuneRACE study (first 160 participants) plus 1,254 subjects from 6 global collaborators. The sample metadata nearly always contained a de-identified subject ID, COVID-19 status, age in years and sex. Where available, HLA class I and class II types were taken from metadata supplied by the sample provider and were not determined by assay-based typing.

Results the study describes overall, beyond this receptor: The amount of clinical and demographic metadata varied by source and participant and was provided uncurated.

On this clone itself: Its antigen is currently not known. The sample holds no much larger clone one base away, and base qualities are not on file.

From its cysteine to its phenylalanine, the CDR3 spans 15 amino acids. Only the CDR3 part of the read is kept: 45 bases, read in frame from the first base. TCRbeta CDR3 regions were amplified from genomic DNA using the immunoSEQ Assay, a bias-controlled multiplex PCR. In the original analysis: Within the assay, amplification of reference gene primers was used to estimate how many nucleated cells each sample contained. To quantify the absolute abundance of each unique TCRbeta CDR3 rearrangement, sequence reads were collapsed and filtered. Productive Simpson clonality was computed per sample as the square root of Simpson's diversity index over productive rearrangements. The immuneACCESS repertoire file appears here via TCRdb, limited to in-frame rearrangements. These files lack a portion of the clones; in checked studies, under half of the deficit traces to unresolved V genes, and the cause of the others is not known. V, J and clone size are taken as reported in that table, and D and trimming were inferred from the DNA itself. Across this sample there are about 74,000 clones, with almost 85% seen only once. Less than 8.5% of the sample belongs to the ten largest clones.

Whole blood was collected in K2EDTA tubes by collaborating institutions according to the institutions' own protocols. For TCRbeta analysis, collaborator samples were shipped as frozen whole blood, as isolated PBMCs, or as DNA extracted from either sample type. The chain was built from TRBV21-1 and TRBJ2-6; TRBD2, as called in the table, went unchecked against the DNA. TRBV21-1 is a documented pseudogene. This clonotype was obtained from a human donor in a cohort sampled during active COVID-19. Material for sequencing was peripheral blood. The DNA is as follows: TGTGCCAGCAGCAAGAAGCATCGTGGGGCCAACGTCCTGACTTTC. The encoded protein is CASSKKHRGANVLTF.